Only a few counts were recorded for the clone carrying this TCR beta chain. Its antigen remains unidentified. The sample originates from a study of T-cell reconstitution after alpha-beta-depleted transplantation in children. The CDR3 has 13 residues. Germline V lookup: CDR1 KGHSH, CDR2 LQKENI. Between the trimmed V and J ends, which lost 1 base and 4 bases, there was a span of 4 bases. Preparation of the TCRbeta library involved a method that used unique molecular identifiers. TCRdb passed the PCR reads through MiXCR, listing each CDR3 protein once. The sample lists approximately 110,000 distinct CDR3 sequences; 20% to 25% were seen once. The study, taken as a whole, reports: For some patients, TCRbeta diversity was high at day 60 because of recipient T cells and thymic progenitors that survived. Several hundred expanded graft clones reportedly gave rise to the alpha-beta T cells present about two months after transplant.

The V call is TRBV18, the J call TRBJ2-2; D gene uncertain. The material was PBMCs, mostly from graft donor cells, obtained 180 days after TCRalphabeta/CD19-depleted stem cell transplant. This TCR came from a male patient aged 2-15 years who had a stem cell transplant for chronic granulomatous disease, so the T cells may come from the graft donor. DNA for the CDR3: TGTGCCAGCTCACCACTTGCCACCGGGGAGCTGTTTTTT. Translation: CASSPLATGELFF.